This TCR beta chain came from a study of blood T cell repertoires in COVID-19. Study overall: Collection of acute and convalescent COVID-19 samples took place in the United States, Italy and Spain.

Profiled with immunoSEQ multiplex PCR; TCRdb holds only in-frame clones, not every one. The sample contains 200,000 to 300,000 clones, 80% to 90% of which appear only once. V shed 3 bases and J shed 2 bases, with 16 bases lying between them. The CDR3 is made up of 16 amino acids. CDR1 is SGDLS and CDR2 is YYNGEE in the germline V gene. Donors in Cohort 3 who had recovered were those with two negative PCRs, healthcare professional clearance, or resolution of their symptoms. This chain links TRBV9 with TRBJ2-3; D is unclear. The sequence came from a man in his forties or fifties who had recovered from COVID-19. Sequencing used PBMCs or T cells enriched from blood (not recorded which). This CDR3 reads CASSGRLASVTDTQYF. CDR3 DNA sequence: TGTGCCAGCAGCGGACGTCTGGCGAGCGTCACAGATACGCAGTATTTT.